These 13 T cell receptor beta chains share one sample of origin, sequenced in a study of immune heterogeneity within non-small cell lung tumors. Multiplex PCR (32 V and 13 J primers) was used to amplify the TCR beta CDR3. One entry per CDR3 protein, called by TCRdb with MiXCR from the multiplex PCR reads. In the table there are roughly 14,000 distinct CDR3 sequences, 25% to 35% of which are singletons. The authors used about 600 ng of bulk tumor genomic DNA per sample as template. Doctors removed several biopsies from each primary tumor during surgery, keeping them far apart. Patients with untreated, newly diagnosed non-small cell lung cancer underwent curative surgery. The sequenced sample was lung tumor tissue. Every receptor here comes from a man aged 40-50 years with non-small cell lung cancer.

The DNA for the CDR3 is TGCGCCAGCAGTGAGTCGTGGAGGGAGGACAATCAGCCCCAGCATTTT. This codes for CASSESWREDNQPQHF. V is TRBV10-1 and J is TRBJ1-5; D is undetermined. Trimming left V 0 bases short and J 3 bases short, with 12 bases between. In germline, CDR1 is WNHNN, CDR2 SYGVQD (reference sequence). The CDR3 contains 16 residues.

Details on this clonotype: Possible read error: a much larger clone is one base away. This chain links TRBV5-5 with TRBJ1-2; D is unclear. Germline CDR1 SGHKS, CDR2 YYEKEE (reference sequence). Between the trimmed V and J ends, which lost 8 bases and 2 bases, there was a span of 13 bases. CDR3 size: 13 residues. This CDR3 is CARRAGVNYGYTF. The CDR3 nucleotides read TGTGCCAGAAGAGCAGGCGTAAACTATGGCTACACCTTC.

Details on this clonotype: One base away lies a much larger clone, so this may be a sequencing read error. This chain connects TRBV19 to TRBJ2-1; the D is unclear. Per germline, CDR1 LNHDA and CDR2 SQIVND (reference sequence). This CDR3 spans 13 amino acids. CDR3 residues: CARSISTYNEQFF. Here the CDR3 DNA reads TGTGCCAGAAGTATTTCGACTTACAATGAGCAGTTCTTC.

With respect to this clonotype: With a much larger clone just one base away, this may be a read error. The CDR3 spells CASSSPSWANVLTF. CDR3 DNA: TGTGCCAGTAGTAGCCCCTCTTGGGCCAACGTCCTGACTTTC. V gene TRBV19 combines with J gene TRBJ2-6; D uncertain. This CDR3 comprises 14 residues. Germline loops: CDR1 LNHDA, CDR2 SQIVND (reference sequence).

The chain combines TRBV12-5 with TRBJ1-1; D ambiguous. Germline CDR1 reads LGHNT; CDR2 reads FRNRAP. The CDR3 extends over 13 amino acids. Trimming stripped 0 bases from V and 4 bases from J, with 6 bases between. The CDR3 DNA is TGTGCTAGTGGTTTGGTAGGAGGCACTGAAGCTTTCTTT. This translates into CASGLVGGTEAFF. Variable domain in full (rest from reference TRBV12-5 and TRBJ1-1): DARVTQTPRHKVTEMGQEVTMRCQPILGHNTVFWYRQTMMQGLELLAYFRNRAPLDDSGMPKDRFSAEMPDATLATLKIQPSEPRDSAVYFCASGLVGGTEAFFGQGTRLTVV.

This clonotype occurred many times. The chain has TRBV6-2 or TRBV6-3 and TRBJ2-1; D may be TRBD2 (6 bases). The germline V gene encodes CDR1 MNHEY and CDR2 SVGEGT. V dropped 5 bases and J dropped 8 bases, with 7 bases sitting between them. CDR3 size: 11 residues. The CDR3 region is CASSLAYEQFF. The CDR3 DNA is TGTGCCAGCAGTCTAGCGTATGAGCAGTTCTTC.

This clonotype was counted many times. The chain recombines TRBV28 with TRBJ2-7, with D possibly TRBD2 on 6 matching bases. V dropped 6 bases and J dropped 5 bases, with 20 bases sitting between them. This CDR3 is built from 15 residues. Germline V CDR1 and CDR2: MDHEN, SYDVKM. This chain's CDR3 is CASRNPGAKGNEQYF. The CDR3 nucleotides read TGTGCCAGCAGAAACCCGGGAGCCAAGGGCAACGAGCAGTACTTC.

This clonotype was recorded many times. V usage is TRBV11-3 and J usage is TRBJ2-3, with 7 positions matching TRBD2. CDR1 and CDR2 from the germline V gene are SGHNT and YENEEA. V lost 0 bases and J lost 7; bases outside the gene matches: 10. The CDR3 spans 16 residues. CDR3 in amino acids: CASSLDPWRELNTQYF. Here the CDR3 DNA reads TGTGCCAGCAGCTTAGATCCATGGCGGGAGCTAAATACGCAGTATTTT. Looking up the rest from reference TRBV11-3 and TRBJ2-3 gives the full variable domain: EAGVVQSPRYKIIEKKQPVAFWCNPISGHNTLYWYLQNLGQGPELLIRYENEEAVDDSQLPKDRFSAERLKGVDSTLKIQPAELGDSAVYLCASSLDPWRELNTQYFGPGTRLTVL.

This clonotype was recorded many times. The chain joins TRBV7-9 to TRBJ2-7; 11 bases agree with TRBD1. V was pared by 5 bases and J by 2 bases, with 2 bases of the junction left unmatched. Germline lookup yields CDR1 SEHNR and CDR2 FQNEAQ (reference sequence). This CDR3 has 14 residues. The CDR3 sequence: CASSPGQGAYEQYF. CDR3 nucleotides: TGTGCCAGCAGCCCGGGACAGGGGGCCTACGAGCAGTACTTC.

A word on this clonotype: A read error may be the cause here, since a much bigger clone is one base away. The rearrangement uses TRBV6-1 and TRBJ1-1; 8 bases are a match to TRBD1. The germline CDR1 and CDR2 sequences are MNHNS and SASEGT. This CDR3 has 16 residues. V trimming: 5 bases; J trimming: 5 bases; junction bases outside the gene matches: 13. The CDR3 region has the DNA TGTGCCAGCAGTCCCCAGGGGGCCGGGGCTAGGACTGAAGCTTTCTTT. Protein sequence: CASSPQGAGARTEAFF.

This clonotype was recorded a few times. CDR3 sequence (DNA): TGTGCCAGCAGCCTTACAGACTCTGGGGCCAACGTCCTGACTTTC. Translated, it gives CASSLTDSGANVLTF. The chain employs TRBV3-1 and TRBJ2-6, with unresolved D. The length of the CDR3 is 15 residues. Germline V lookup: CDR1 LGHDT, CDR2 YNNKEL (reference sequence). With 4 bases removed from V and 0 bases from J, the gap between germline ends came to 7 bases.

This clonotype was observed a few times. This chain links TRBV18 with TRBJ2-1; D gene uncertain. From germline, CDR1 is KGHSH and CDR2 LQKENI. The V gene lost 4 bases and the J gene lost 3 bases, with 4 bases spanning the gap. CDR3 length: 12 amino acids. CDR3 sequence reads: CASSQDYNEQFF. The CDR3 DNA reads TGTGCCAGCTCACAAGACTACAATGAGCAGTTCTTC.

On this clonotype: A much larger clone is a single base away; this may be a read error. CDR3 sequence: CIVENRGLGEQYF. In DNA form, the CDR3 reads TGCATCGTTGAAAACAGGGGATTAGGGGAGCAGTACTTC. This rearrangement joins TRBV29-1 to TRBJ2-7, with TRBD1 matching over 7 bases. Germline CDR1 and CDR2: SQVTM and ANQGSEA. The CDR3 totals 13 residues.